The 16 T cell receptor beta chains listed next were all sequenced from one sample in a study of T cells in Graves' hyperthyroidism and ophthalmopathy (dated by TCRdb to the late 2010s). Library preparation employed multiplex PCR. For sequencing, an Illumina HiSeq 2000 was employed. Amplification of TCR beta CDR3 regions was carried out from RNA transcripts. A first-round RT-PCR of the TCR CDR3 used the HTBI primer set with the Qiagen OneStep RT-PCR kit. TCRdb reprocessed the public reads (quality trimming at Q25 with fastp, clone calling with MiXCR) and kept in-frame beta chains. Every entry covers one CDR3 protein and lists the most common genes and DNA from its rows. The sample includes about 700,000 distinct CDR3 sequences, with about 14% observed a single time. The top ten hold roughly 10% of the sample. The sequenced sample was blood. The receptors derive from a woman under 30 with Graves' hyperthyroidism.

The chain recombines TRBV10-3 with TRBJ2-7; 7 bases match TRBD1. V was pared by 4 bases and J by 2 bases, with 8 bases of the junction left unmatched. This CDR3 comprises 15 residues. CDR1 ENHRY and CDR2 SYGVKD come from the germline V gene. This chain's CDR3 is CAISGRQGPPYEQYF. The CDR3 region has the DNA TGTGCCATCAGTGGACGACAGGGACCACCCTACGAGCAGTACTTC.

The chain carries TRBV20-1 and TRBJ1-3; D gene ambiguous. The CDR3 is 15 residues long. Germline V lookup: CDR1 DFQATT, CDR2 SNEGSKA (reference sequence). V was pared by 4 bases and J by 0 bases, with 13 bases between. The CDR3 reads CSATDGLISGNTIYF. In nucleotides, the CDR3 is TGCAGTGCTACCGACGGTCTCATCTCTGGAAACACCATATATTTT.

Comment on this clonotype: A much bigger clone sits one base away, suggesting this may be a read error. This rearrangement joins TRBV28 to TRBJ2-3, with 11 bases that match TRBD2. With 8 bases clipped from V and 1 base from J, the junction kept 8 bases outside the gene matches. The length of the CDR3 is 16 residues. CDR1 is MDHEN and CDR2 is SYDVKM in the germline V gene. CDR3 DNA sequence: TGTGCCAGCGGTCCGCGACTAGCGGGGCGCACAGATACGCAGTATTTT. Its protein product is CASGPRLAGRTDTQYF.

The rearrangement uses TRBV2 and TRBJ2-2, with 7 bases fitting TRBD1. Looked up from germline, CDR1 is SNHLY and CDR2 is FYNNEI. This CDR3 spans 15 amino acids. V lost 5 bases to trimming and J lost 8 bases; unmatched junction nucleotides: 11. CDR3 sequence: CASSSDRRRSGELFF. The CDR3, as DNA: TGTGCCAGCAGTTCGGACAGGAGGCGCTCTGGGGAGCTGTTTTTT. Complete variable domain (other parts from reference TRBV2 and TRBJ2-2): EPEVTQTPSHQVTQMGQEVILRCVPISNHLYFYWYRQILGQKVEFLVSFYNNEISEKSEIFDDQFSVERPDGSNFTLKIRSTKLEDSAMYFCASSSDRRRSGELFFGEGSRLTVL.

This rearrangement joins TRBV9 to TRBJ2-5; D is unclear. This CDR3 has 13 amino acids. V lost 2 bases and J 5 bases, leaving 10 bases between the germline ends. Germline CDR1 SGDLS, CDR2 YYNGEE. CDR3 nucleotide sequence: TGTGCCAGCAGCGTTACTACGGTGGAGACCCAGTACTTC. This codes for CASSVTTVETQYF.

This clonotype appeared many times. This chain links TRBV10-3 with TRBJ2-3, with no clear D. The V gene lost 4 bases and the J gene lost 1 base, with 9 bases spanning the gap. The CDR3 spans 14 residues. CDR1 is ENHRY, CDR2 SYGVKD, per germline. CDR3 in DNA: TGTGCCATCAGTGTCCTCGGCGGCACAGATACGCAGTATTTT. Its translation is CAISVLGGTDTQYF.

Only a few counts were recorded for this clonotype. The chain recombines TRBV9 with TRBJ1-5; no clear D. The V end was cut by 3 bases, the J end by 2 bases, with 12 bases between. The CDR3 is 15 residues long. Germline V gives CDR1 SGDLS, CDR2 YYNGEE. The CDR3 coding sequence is TGTGCCAGCAGCGCAACAATCGCCCGCAATCAGCCCCAGCATTTT. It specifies CASSATIARNQPQHF.

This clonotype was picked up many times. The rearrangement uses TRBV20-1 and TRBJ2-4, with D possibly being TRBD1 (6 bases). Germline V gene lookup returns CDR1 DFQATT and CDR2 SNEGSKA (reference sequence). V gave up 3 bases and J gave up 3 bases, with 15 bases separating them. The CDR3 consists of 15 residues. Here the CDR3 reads CSAREDSSNKNIQYF. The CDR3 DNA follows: TGCAGTGCTAGGGAGGACAGTTCCAACAAAAACATTCAGTACTTC.

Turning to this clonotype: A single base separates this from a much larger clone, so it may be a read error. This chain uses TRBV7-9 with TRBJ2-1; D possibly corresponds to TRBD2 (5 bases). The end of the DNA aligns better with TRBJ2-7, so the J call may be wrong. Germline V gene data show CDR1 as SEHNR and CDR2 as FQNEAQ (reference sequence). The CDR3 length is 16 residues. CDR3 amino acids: CASSLDPGSSYNEQYF. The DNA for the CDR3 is TGTGCCAGCAGCTTAGATCCGGGATCTAGTTACAATGAGCAGTACTTC.

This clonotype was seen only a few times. CDR3 sequence reads: CASRAENSPLHF. The CDR3, as DNA: TGCGCCAGCAGGGCAGAGAATTCACCCCTCCACTTT. The V call is TRBV5-1, the J call TRBJ1-6; no firm D call. Germline assignment: CDR1 SGHRS and CDR2 YFSETQ. V was cut by 5 bases and J by 7 bases, with 7 bases left in between. This CDR3 region has 12 residues.

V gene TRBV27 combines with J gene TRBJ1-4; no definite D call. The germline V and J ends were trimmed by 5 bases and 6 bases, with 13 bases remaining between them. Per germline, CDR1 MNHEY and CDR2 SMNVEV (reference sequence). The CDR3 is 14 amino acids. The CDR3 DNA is TGTGCCAGCAGTAAGCGGGTCAGAGATGAAAAACTGTTTTTT. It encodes CASSKRVRDEKLFF.

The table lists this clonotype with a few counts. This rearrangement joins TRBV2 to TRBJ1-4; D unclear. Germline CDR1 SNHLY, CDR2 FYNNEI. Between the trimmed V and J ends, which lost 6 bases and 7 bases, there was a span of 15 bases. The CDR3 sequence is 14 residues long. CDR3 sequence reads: CASSSFDPSEKLFF. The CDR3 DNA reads TGTGCCAGCAGCTCATTTGACCCTTCTGAAAAACTGTTTTTT.

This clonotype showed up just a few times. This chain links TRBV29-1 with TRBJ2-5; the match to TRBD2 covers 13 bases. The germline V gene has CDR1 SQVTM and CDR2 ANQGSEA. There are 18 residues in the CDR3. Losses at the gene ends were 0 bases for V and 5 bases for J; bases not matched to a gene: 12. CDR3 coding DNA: TGCAGCGTTGAAGATCGAAAACTAGCGGGAGGGCCGAGGGAGACCCAGTACTTC. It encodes CSVEDRKLAGGPRETQYF.

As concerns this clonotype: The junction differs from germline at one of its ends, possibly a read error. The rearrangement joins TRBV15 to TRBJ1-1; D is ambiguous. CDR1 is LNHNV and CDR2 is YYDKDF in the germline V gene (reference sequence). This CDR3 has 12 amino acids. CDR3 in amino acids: CAISRDGGLAFF. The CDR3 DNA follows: TGTGCCATCAGCAGAGACGGAGGGTTAGCTTTCTTT. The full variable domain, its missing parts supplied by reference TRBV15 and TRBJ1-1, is DAMVIQNPRYQVTQFGKPVTLSCSQTLNHNVMYWYQQKSSQAPKLLFHYYDKDFNNEADTPDNFQSRRPNTSFCFLDIRSPGLGDTAMYLCAISRDGGLAFFGQGTRLTVV.

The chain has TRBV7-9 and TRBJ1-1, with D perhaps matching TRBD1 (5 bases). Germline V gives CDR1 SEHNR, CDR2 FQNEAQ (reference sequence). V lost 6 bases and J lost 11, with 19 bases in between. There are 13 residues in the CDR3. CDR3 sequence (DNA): TGTGCCAGCAGTCTTCCGGGACGGCCCTTGGCTTTCTTT. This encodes CASSLPGRPLAFF.

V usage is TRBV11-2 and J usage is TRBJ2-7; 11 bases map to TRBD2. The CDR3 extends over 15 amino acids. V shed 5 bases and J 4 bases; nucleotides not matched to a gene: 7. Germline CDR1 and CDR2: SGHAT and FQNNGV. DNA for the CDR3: TGTGCCAGCAGCCAAGAGGGGACTAGCGGATACGAGCAGTACTTC. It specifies CASSQEGTSGYEQYF.